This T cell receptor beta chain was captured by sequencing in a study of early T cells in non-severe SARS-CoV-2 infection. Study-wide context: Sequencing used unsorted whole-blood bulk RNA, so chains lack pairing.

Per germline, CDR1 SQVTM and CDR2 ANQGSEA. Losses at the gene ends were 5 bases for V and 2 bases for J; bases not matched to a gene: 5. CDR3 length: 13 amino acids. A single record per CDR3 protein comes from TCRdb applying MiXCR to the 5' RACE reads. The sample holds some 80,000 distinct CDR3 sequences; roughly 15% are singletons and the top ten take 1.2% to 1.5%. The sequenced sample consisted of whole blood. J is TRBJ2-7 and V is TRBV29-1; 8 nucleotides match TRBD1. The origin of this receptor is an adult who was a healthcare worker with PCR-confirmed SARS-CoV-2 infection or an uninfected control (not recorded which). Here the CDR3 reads CSVSSGQAYEQYF. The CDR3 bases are TGCAGCGTTTCCTCGGGACAGGCCTACGAGCAGTACTTC.